A single sample gave rise to the 14 T cell receptor beta chains below, sequenced in a study of T cells in Graves' hyperthyroidism and ophthalmopathy. It was RNA transcripts that yielded the amplified TCR beta CDR3 regions. HTBI primers drove first-round RT-PCR of the TCR CDR3. In TCRdb, the multiplex PCR reads were re-called with MiXCR into one record per CDR3 protein. The data contain approximately 600,000 distinct CDR3 sequences, over 11% of them seen just once; the ten biggest clones take up more than 5%. The sequencing input was blood. Receptors originate from a woman younger than 45 with Graves' hyperthyroidism that later progressed to Graves' ophthalmopathy.

This clonotype has just a few counts. V is TRBV5-1 and J is TRBJ2-4; maybe TRBD1 (5 bases). This CDR3 has 13 amino acids. Trimming stripped 6 bases from V and 8 bases from J, with 15 bases between. In germline, CDR1 is SGHRS, CDR2 YFSETQ. DNA of the CDR3: TGCGCCAGCATGGCCCAGGGTACGGACATTCAGTACTTC. The encoded protein is CASMAQGTDIQYF.

Concerning this clonotype: It may be a read error: a sequence one base away is much more abundant. The genes are TRBV18 and TRBJ2-2; weak D call: TRBD1 (6 bases). Germline values: CDR1 KGHSH, CDR2 LQKENI. The CDR3 totals 15 residues. CDR3 sequence: CASSQDPGVTAELFF. CDR3 in DNA: TGTGCCAGCAGCCAAGACCCAGGGGTGACCGCGGAGCTGTTTTTT.

This clonotype appeared many times. V gene TRBV20-1 combines with J gene TRBJ2-1, with D possibly TRBD1 on 6 matching bases. Trimming took 7 bases from V and 4 from J, leaving 14 bases between them. Germline V CDR1 and CDR2: DFQATT, SNEGSKA (reference sequence). The CDR3 consists of 13 residues. CDR3 loop: CSVLSGEYNEQFF. As DNA, the CDR3 is TGCAGTGTATTGTCAGGGGAATACAATGAGCAGTTCTTC.

The rearrangement uses TRBV30 and TRBJ1-2; D ambiguous. The V end was cut by 4 bases, the J end by 4 bases, with 13 bases between. The CDR3 length is 13 residues. Germline-derived CDR1 and CDR2 are GTSNPN and SVGIG (reference sequence). The CDR3 sequence: CAWNIGGGYGYTF. The CDR3 DNA is TGTGCCTGGAATATCGGAGGCGGCTATGGCTACACCTTC.

The sample holds many counts of this clonotype. V usage is TRBV5-4 and J usage is TRBJ1-1; 9 nucleotides match TRBD1. Germline loops: CDR1 SGHNT, CDR2 YYREEE (reference sequence). There are 15 residues in the CDR3. Losses at the gene ends were 4 bases for V and 4 bases for J; bases not matched to a gene: 8. Written as DNA, the CDR3 is TGTGCCAGCAGCGAAATGACAGGGGGAGGCACTGAAGCTTTCTTT. It is translated as CASSEMTGGGTEAFF. The full variable domain, with the rest looked up from reference TRBV5-4 and TRBJ1-1, is ETGVTQSPTHLIKTRGQQVTLRCSSQSGHNTVSWYQQALGQGPQFIFQYYREEENGRGNFPPRFSGLQFPNYSSELNVNALELDDSALYLCASSEMTGGGTEAFFGQGTRLTVV.

In its sample, this clonotype was seen a few times. The CDR3 is CASSQPTAEQYF. The CDR3 region has the DNA TGTGCCAGCAGCCAACCAACCGCCGAGCAGTACTTC. The chain recombines TRBV14 with TRBJ2-7; no clear D gene. The ends were cut back, 2 bases at V and 6 bases at J, with 8 bases in the middle. Germline V lookup: CDR1 SGHDN, CDR2 FVKESK. The CDR3 extends over 12 amino acids.

The chain is built from TRBV2 and TRBJ1-5, with 9 bases fitting TRBD1. The CDR3 sequence is 15 residues long. Looked up from germline, CDR1 is SNHLY and CDR2 is FYNNEI. After removal of 6 bases from V and 5 bases from J, the junction contained 8 bases not matched to a gene. This CDR3 reads CASSAGQGLYQPQHF. The CDR3 region has the DNA TGTGCCAGCAGCGCAGGACAGGGGTTATATCAGCCCCAGCATTTT.

This clonotype showed up many times. The chain employs TRBV12-3 or TRBV12-4 and TRBJ2-2; D remains ambiguous. This CDR3 is 17 amino acids long. Deletions cut 7 bases from V and 4 bases from J, with 22 bases between. In DNA, the CDR3 is TGTGCCAGCAATTCCCACCTCCTGGGTTTGGGCACCGGGGAGCTGTTTTTT. It codes for CASNSHLLGLGTGELFF.

This clonotype was seen many times. The chain has TRBV12-3 or TRBV12-4 and TRBJ2-6; 7 bases line up with TRBD1. Trimming cost V 7 bases and J 1 base; bases outside gene matches: 16. The CDR3 loop spans 19 amino acids. Written as DNA, the CDR3 is TGTGCCAGCATCCCGGGACAGAGGGAGTCCAGTTCTGGGGCCAACGTCCTGACTTTC. This sequence encodes CASIPGQRESSSGANVLTF.

This clonotype showed up many times. This chain links TRBV2 with TRBJ1-4; D is perhaps TRBD1 (5 bases). V was trimmed by 4 bases and J by 4 bases, leaving 13 bases between them. CDR1 is SNHLY, CDR2 FYNNEI, per germline. The CDR3 is made up of 15 amino acids. The CDR3 here is CASSVGAGLNEKLFF. CDR3 in DNA: TGTGCCAGCAGTGTGGGAGCGGGACTTAATGAAAAACTGTTTTTT.

This clonotype appeared many times. The chain employs TRBV7-9 and TRBJ1-2; no reliable D call. The V gene's germline CDR1 is SEHNR and CDR2 FQNEAQ (reference sequence). The V and J ends lost 4 bases and 0 bases respectively, with 18 bases between them. There are 17 residues in the CDR3. CDR3 loop: CASSSLPASYTNYGYTF. CDR3 in DNA: TGTGCCAGCAGCTCGCTCCCCGCCAGCTATACTAACTATGGCTACACCTTC.

This clonotype was seen ten or more times. This sequence joins TRBV6-1 and TRBJ1-2, with TRBD1 matching 10 bases. CDR1 is MNHNS and CDR2 is SASEGT in the germline V gene. The CDR3 spans 13 residues. Germline trimming cut 5 bases from V and 6 bases from J; bases unmatched to any gene: 3. The CDR3 protein is CASSQGTGDGYTF. The CDR3 coding sequence is TGTGCCAGCAGTCAAGGGACAGGGGATGGCTACACCTTC.

J is TRBJ2-3 and V is TRBV24-1; D might be TRBD1 (5 bases). With the DNA end fitting TRBJ1-5 better, the J assignment may be wrong. CDR1 and CDR2 (germline): KGHDR, SFDVKD. This CDR3 has 15 residues. CDR3 region: CATSDSGLVADTQHF. The CDR3, as DNA: TGTGCCACCAGTGACTCGGGACTAGTTGCTGATACGCAGCATTTT.

In this sample, this clonotype turned up many times. The chain couples TRBV20-1 to TRBJ1-3; D remains unclear. Germline V gene data show CDR1 as DFQATT and CDR2 as SNEGSKA (reference sequence). V gave up 1 base and J gave up 4 bases, with 20 bases separating them. CDR3 length: 17 amino acids. CDR3 amino acids: CSARAEGRSAAGNTIYF. CDR3 nucleotide sequence: TGCAGTGCTAGAGCTGAAGGTCGGTCGGCAGCCGGAAACACCATATATTTT.